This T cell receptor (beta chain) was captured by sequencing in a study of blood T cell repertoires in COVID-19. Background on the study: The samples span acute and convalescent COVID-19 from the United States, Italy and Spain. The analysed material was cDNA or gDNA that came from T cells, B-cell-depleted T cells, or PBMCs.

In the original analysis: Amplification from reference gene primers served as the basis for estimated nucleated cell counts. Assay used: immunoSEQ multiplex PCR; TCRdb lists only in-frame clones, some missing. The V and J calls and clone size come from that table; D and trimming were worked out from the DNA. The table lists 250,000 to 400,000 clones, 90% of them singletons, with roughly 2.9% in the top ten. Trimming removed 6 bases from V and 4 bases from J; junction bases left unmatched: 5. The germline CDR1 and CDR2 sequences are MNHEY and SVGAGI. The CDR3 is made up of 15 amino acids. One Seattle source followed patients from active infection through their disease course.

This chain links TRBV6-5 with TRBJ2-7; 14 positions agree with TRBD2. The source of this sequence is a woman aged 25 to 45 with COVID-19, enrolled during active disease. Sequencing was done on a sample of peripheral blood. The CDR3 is CASSIGLAGGYEQYF. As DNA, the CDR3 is TGTGCCAGCAGCATCGGACTAGCGGGAGGTTACGAGCAGTACTTC.